Listed below are T cell receptor beta chains from one sample, sequenced in a study of blood T cells in healthy people across ages. TCRdb recomputed calls from the 5' RACE reads with MiXCR, one row per CDR3 protein. The profile shows 600,000 to 850,000 distinct CDR3 sequences, roughly 25% of them singletons. The same specimen was also included in a second study, on T cells of mothers and their children.

The sample consisted of blood. These TCRs come from a boy between 10 and 17 years old in good health. Each CDR3 is given with its conserved first and last residue. A D gene is named only where the DNA matches it firmly. Only part of the rows carry a size: once, few, many, or a class if the clone is expanded.

size	V	D	J	CDR3	DNA
.	TRBV5-6	.	TRBJ2-3	CASSFVGETGDTQYF	TGTGCCAGCAGCTTTGTTGGGGAAACGGGAGATACGCAGTATTTT
.	TRBV12-5	TRBD1	TRBJ2-7	CARRDSHYEQYF	TGTGCTAGAAGGGACAGCCACTACGAGCAGTACTTC
.	TRBV15	.	TRBJ2-1	CATSRRLDNEQFF	TGTGCCACCAGCAGACGGTTGGACAATGAGCAGTTCTTC
few	TRBV7-2	.	TRBJ1-1	CASSLGRGYMNTEAFF	TGTGCCAGCAGCTTAGGCAGGGGCTATATGAACACTGAAGCTTTCTTT
.	TRBV7-9	.	TRBJ2-7	CASSPRHHEWAEQYF	TGTGCCAGCAGCCCACGACACCACGAATGGGCCGAGCAGTACTTC
few	TRBV10-3	.	TRBJ1-1	CAISESTNTEAFF	TGTGCCATCAGTGAGTCCACGAACACTGAAGCTTTCTTT
.	TRBV4-3	.	TRBJ1-1	CASSQDPGMNTEAFF	TGCGCCAGCAGCCAAGATCCGGGCATGAACACTGAAGCTTTCTTT
.	TRBV28	TRBD2	TRBJ2-3	CASSALGLAGGPVDTQYF	TGTGCCAGCTCTGCCCTGGGACTAGCGGGAGGGCCGGTAGATACGCAGTATTTT
few	TRBV4-1	.	TRBJ2-2	CASRSIADTANTGELFF	TGCGCCAGCAGGTCTATAGCGGACACCGCGAACACCGGGGAGCTGTTTTTT
.	TRBV25-1	.	TRBJ2-3	CASSEKRARRTDTQYF	TGTGCCAGCAGTGAAAAAAGGGCCCGGCGGACAGATACGCAGTATTTT
.	TRBV6-5	.	TRBJ1-1	CASSRGGGAEAFF	TGTGCCAGCAGCCGAGGGGGTGGGGCTGAAGCTTTCTTT
.	TRBV9	TRBD2	TRBJ2-1	CASSVIAGVGYEQFF	TGTGCCAGCAGCGTTATAGCGGGAGTTGGTTATGAGCAGTTCTTC
.	TRBV9	.	TRBJ2-7	CASSPRPYRSLDEQYF	TGTGCCAGCAGCCCACGTCCCTACAGGTCTTTAGACGAGCAGTACTTC
few	TRBV4-3	.	TRBJ2-7	CASSQDRVLRGEQYF	TGCGCCAGCAGCCAAGATCGGGTCTTACGGGGCGAGCAGTACTTC
few	TRBV6-5	.	TRBJ2-3	CASSWLGTDTQYF	TGTGCCAGCAGTTGGCTGGGCACAGATACGCAGTATTTT
few	TRBV24-1	.	TRBJ2-1	CATSDNTLAKYNEQFF	TGTGCCACCAGTGATAACACCCTAGCAAAATACAATGAGCAGTTCTTC
once	TRBV7-9	.	TRBJ2-7	CASSSQTLGYEQYF	TGTGCCAGCAGCTCGCAGACTCTTGGTTACGAGCAGTACTTC
.	TRBV12-3/TRBV12-4	TRBD2	TRBJ2-3	CASSFRRLLGGEQYF	TGTGCCAGCAGTTTTAGGAGGCTCCTCGGGGGGGAGCAGTATTTT
.	TRBV6-5	.	TRBJ1-4	CASSFTPDGAQNEKLFF	TGTGCCAGCAGTTTTACGCCCGACGGGGCCCAAAATGAAAAACTGTTTTTT
.	TRBV9	TRBD2	TRBJ2-5	CASSVGLAGSETQYF	TGTGCCAGCAGCGTCGGACTAGCGGGGTCAGAGACCCAGTACTTC
.	TRBV10-3	TRBD2	TRBJ2-3	CAIRFSSGRAGSDTQYF	TGTGCCATCAGGTTTTCCAGCGGGAGGGCCGGGAGCGATACGCAGTATTTT
once	TRBV7-2	.	TRBJ2-7	CASSGPGPKRSEQYF	TGTGCCAGCAGCGGACCGGGTCCCAAGCGGAGCGAGCAGTACTTC